This TCR beta chain emerged from a study of T cell repertoires in cytomegalovirus infection. Turning to the study itself: The authors relied on CMV epitopes, both recently identified HLA-C-restricted and well-studied HLA-B-restricted. Public TCR beta signature analysis indicated the presence of both CMV infection and matching HLA type.

Concerning this clonotype: Its antigen remains unidentified.

TCRdb reanalysed the reads using MiXCR and keeps one entry per CDR3 protein. The sample consists of about 100,000 distinct CDR3 sequences, roughly 39% of them appearing once. CDR1 and CDR2 (germline): MNHEY, SVGEGT. The junction had 14 bases not matched to a gene; V was cut back by 4 bases and J by 2 bases. The CDR3 totals 19 residues. Sequenced here: CD8+ T cells from cultured PBMCs, sampled from culture after CMV antigen stimulation. The rearrangement links TRBV6-2 or TRBV6-3 to TRBJ2-2; 9 nucleotides match TRBD2. This sequence originates from a human donor in good health (CMV status not recorded). Some clones in this sample may be carry-over from other donors' samples. DNA for the CDR3: TGTGCCAGCAGTTCATCCTGGGTTAGCGGGGGAACCAACACCGGGGAGCTGTTTTTT. It is translated as CASSSSWVSGGTNTGELFF.